Below, 12 T cell receptor beta chains from the same sample are listed, as sequenced in a study of blood T cells in healthy people across ages. PCR was performed a second time for about 7 to 11 cycles using a sample-barcoded 5' primer and a J-beta primer mix. TCRdb re-derived calls from the 5' RACE reads in MiXCR, one entry per CDR3 protein. There are roughly 1.5 million distinct CDR3 sequences in the sample; about 45% occur only once, and around 4% lies in the top ten. The sequenced sample was blood. Receptors were obtained from a woman under 30 in good health.

This clonotype has a handful of counts. The chain links TRBV10-3 to TRBJ1-1; D is ambiguous. The CDR3 loop spans 12 amino acids. Between the trimmed V and J ends, which lost 3 bases and 2 bases, there was a span of 4 bases. Germline V gives CDR1 ENHRY, CDR2 SYGVKD. The CDR3 here is CAISDFNTEAFF. CDR3 sequence (DNA): TGTGCCATCAGTGATTTCAACACTGAAGCTTTCTTT.

This clonotype showed up many times. The V call is TRBV20-1, the J call TRBJ1-2; no firm D call. V lost 2 bases to trimming and J lost 0 bases, with 7 bases between them. CDR3 size: 13 residues. Germline V gene sequence: CDR1 DFQATT, CDR2 SNEGSKA (reference sequence). As DNA, the CDR3 is TGCAGTGCTAGAATCTCCGCTAACTATGGCTACACCTTC. Residues: CSARISANYGYTF.

Points on this clonotype: This may arise from a read error, as a much more abundant clone is one base away. The chain joins TRBV10-3 to TRBJ2-1; D call uncertain. The germline V gene encodes CDR1 ENHRY and CDR2 SYGVKD. The CDR3 covers 12 residues. CDR3 DNA sequence: TGTGCCATCAGGGAGTCGCTTAATGAGCAGTTCTTC. Encoded protein: CAIRESLNEQFF.

The chain carries TRBV4-3 and TRBJ2-7; D perhaps matches TRBD1 (6 bases). V was trimmed by 1 base and J by 2 bases, leaving 12 bases between them. Germline V lookup: CDR1 LGHNA, CDR2 YSLEER. The CDR3 spans 15 residues. Here the CDR3 DNA reads TGCGCCAGCAGCCAAGGCGGACAGTCCGCCTACGAGCAGTACTTC. Translating it yields CASSQGGQSAYEQYF.

The gene calls are TRBV6-5 and TRBJ1-2, with 9 bases identical to TRBD1. The CDR3 covers 17 residues. Germline CDR1 is MNHEY and CDR2 is SVGAGI. V trimming: 2 bases; J trimming: 8 bases; junction bases outside the gene matches: 15. In DNA form, the CDR3 reads TGTGCCAGCAGTTACCGAGTAGGGACAGGGAATAACTGGGGCTACACCTTC. It is translated as CASSYRVGTGNNWGYTF.

The chain couples TRBV20-1 to TRBJ2-7; 7 nucleotides line up with TRBD2. Germline assignment: CDR1 DFQATT and CDR2 SNEGSKA (reference sequence). V was clipped by 0 bases and J by 4 bases; unmatched bases: 9. The CDR3 covers 15 residues. The CDR3 region is CSARDRGRALYEQYF. The CDR3 nucleotides read TGCAGTGCTAGAGATCGAGGGAGGGCCTTATACGAGCAGTACTTC.

The chain couples TRBV7-9 to TRBJ1-4; TRBD1 matches at 9 bases. The length of the CDR3 is 15 residues. V shed 5 bases, J shed 6 bases, and the junction held 7 bases outside the gene matches. Germline V CDR1 and CDR2: SEHNR, FQNEAQ (reference sequence). The CDR3 DNA is TGTGCCAGCAGCACCGGACAGGGGAGGGATGAAAAACTGTTTTTT. Its protein product is CASSTGQGRDEKLFF.

This clonotype was counted a few times. V gene TRBV3-1 combines with J gene TRBJ2-1; perhaps D is TRBD1 or TRBD2 (5 bases each). Germline CDR1 and CDR2: LGHDT and YNNKEL (reference sequence). Trimming removed 4 bases at V and 3 bases at J, with 13 bases between. This CDR3 is 15 amino acids long. CDR3 region: CASSPRLGGYNEQFF. The CDR3 DNA reads TGTGCCAGCAGCCCCCGGCTTGGGGGCTACAATGAGCAGTTCTTC.

This chain connects TRBV7-3 to TRBJ2-1; 7 bases are a match to TRBD2. This CDR3 is 16 amino acids long. V lost 5 bases to trimming and J lost 7 bases; unmatched junction nucleotides: 14. In germline, CDR1 is SGHTA, CDR2 FQGTGA. CDR3 residues: CASSPLVGGLLNEQFF. CDR3 nucleotides: TGTGCCAGCAGCCCCCTAGTGGGAGGGCTGCTTAATGAGCAGTTCTTC.

This chain links TRBV2 with TRBJ2-7; D might be TRBD2 (5 bases). Trimming removed 5 bases from V and 2 bases from J, with 10 bases in between. The CDR3 spans 13 residues. From germline, CDR1 is SNHLY and CDR2 FYNNEI. CDR3 amino acids: CASSFEGAYEQYF. CDR3 nucleotides: TGTGCCAGCAGTTTTGAGGGCGCCTACGAGCAGTACTTC.

The rearrangement links TRBV7-2 to TRBJ1-2; D gene unclear. This CDR3 has 14 amino acids. The germline gives CDR1 SGHTA, CDR2 FQGNSA. V was shortened by 2 bases and J by 1 base, with 8 bases between the two germline ends. The CDR3 spells CASSLLGLNYGYTF. CDR3 coding DNA: TGTGCCAGCAGCTTATTAGGCCTTAACTATGGCTACACCTTC.

The chain links TRBV30 to TRBJ2-7, with D possibly TRBD1 on 6 matching bases. This CDR3 contains 14 residues. Germline V gene lookup returns CDR1 GTSNPN and CDR2 SVGIG (reference sequence). V lost 3 bases and J lost 3, with 15 bases in between. CDR3 coding DNA: TGTGCCTGGAGAGACAGGCCTAATTTCTACGAGCAGTACTTC. Protein sequence: CAWRDRPNFYEQYF. The full variable domain, completed using reference TRBV30 and TRBJ2-7, is SQTIHQWPATLVQPVGSPLSLECTVEGTSNPNLYWYRQAAGRGLQLLFYSVGIGQISSEVPQNLSASRPQDRQFILSSKKLLLSDSGFYLCAWRDRPNFYEQYFGPGTRLTVT.